The next 19 T cell receptor beta chains were all read from a single sample in a study of shared clonotypes between healthy human individuals. The table came from immunoSEQ multiplex PCR; TCRdb's copy has only in-frame clones and leaves some out. The sample contains about 470,000 clones, about four fifths of which appear only once. Sequenced sample: PBMCs. Source of these receptors: a woman between 40 and 55 years old in good health. Some clones in this sample may be carry-over from other donors' samples.

This clone has just one count. Within the sample, other DNA sequences also encode this same CDR3. The V call is TRBV5-4, the J call TRBJ1-1; 9 bases align to TRBD1. From germline, CDR1 is SGHNT and CDR2 YYREEE (reference sequence). V gave up 3 bases and J gave up 1 base; unmatched junction bases: 4. The CDR3 runs to 15 residues. CDR3 loop: CASSSPGQGNTEAFF. DNA of the CDR3: TGTGCCAGCAGCTCCCCGGGACAGGGGAACACTGAAGCTTTCTTT.

The chain employs TRBV9 and TRBJ2-2; D tentatively reads TRBD1 or TRBD2 (6 bases each). Trimming shortened V by 1 base and J by 3 bases, and 10 bases separated the two germline ends. Germline CDR1 SGDLS, CDR2 YYNGEE. The length of the CDR3 is 15 residues. The CDR3 region is CASSVTGGDTGELFF. CDR3 in DNA: TGTGCCAGCAGCGTAACCGGGGGCGACACCGGGGAGCTGTTTTTT.

This clone occurred once. This chain uses TRBV5-1 with TRBJ2-7; 7 bases are shared with TRBD1. Trimming at V came to 0 bases and at J to 7 bases, leaving 4 bases not matched to a gene. Germline V gene data show CDR1 as SGHRS and CDR2 as YFSETQ. This CDR3 region has 13 residues. The CDR3 is CASSLARGSEQYF. CDR3 in DNA: TGCGCCAGCAGCTTGGCCAGGGGGAGTGAGCAGTACTTC.

The chain is built from TRBV7-8 and TRBJ2-2, with 10 nucleotides matching TRBD1. Germline values: CDR1 SGHVS, CDR2 FQNEAQ. Trimming removed 5 bases from V and 6 bases from J; junction bases left unmatched: 12. CDR3 length: 17 residues. CDR3 sequence reads: CASSKRPGTGESGELFF. CDR3 DNA sequence: TGTGCCAGCAGCAAACGACCCGGGACAGGGGAGTCCGGGGAGCTGTTTTTT.

This clone was seen a handful of times. The J gene is TRBJ2-5, the V gene TRBV7-2; 10 bases are a match to TRBD1. V shed 4 bases and J 3 bases; nucleotides not matched to a gene: 5. The germline V gene has CDR1 SGHTA and CDR2 FQGNSA. This CDR3 region has 15 residues. CDR3 coding DNA: TGTGCCAGCAGCTCCTACGGGACAGGGGAAGAGACCCAGTACTTC. It is translated as CASSSYGTGEETQYF.

This clone was counted between two and nine times. A read error is the likely source, as a far larger clone sits one nucleotide away. Different DNA sequences within this sample yield the same CDR3. The rearrangement uses TRBV5-4 and TRBJ1-1; D remains ambiguous. V was trimmed by 2 bases and J by 5 bases, leaving 10 bases between them. The CDR3 contains 13 residues. Germline lookup yields CDR1 SGHNT and CDR2 YYREEE (reference sequence). CDR3 residues: CASSFNRDTEAFF. In nucleotides, the CDR3 is TGTGCCAGCAGCTTTAACAGAGATACTGAAGCTTTCTTT.

The chain has TRBV5-6 and TRBJ2-7; D is possibly TRBD1 (5 bases). The V gene lost 2 bases and the J gene lost 5 bases, with 11 bases spanning the gap. The CDR3 loop spans 13 amino acids. The germline CDR1 and CDR2 sequences are SGHDT and YYEEEE. CDR3: CASSLGVVDEQYF. The CDR3 region has the DNA TGTGCCAGCAGCTTAGGGGTAGTCGACGAGCAGTACTTC.

This clone has a single count. The chain carries TRBV30 and TRBJ1-2; D is unclear. This CDR3 spans 13 amino acids. V lost 0 bases to trimming and J lost 5 bases, with 10 bases between them. Germline values: CDR1 GTSNPN, CDR2 SVGIG (reference sequence). CDR3 amino acids: CAWSVDRTYGYTF. The CDR3 bases are TGTGCCTGGAGTGTAGACCGGACGTATGGCTACACCTTC. Full variable domain (rest looked up from reference TRBV30 and TRBJ1-2): SQTIHQWPATLVQPVGSPLSLECTVEGTSNPNLYWYRQAAGRGLQLLFYSVGIGQISSEVPQNLSASRPQDRQFILSSKKLLLSDSGFYLCAWSVDRTYGYTFGSGTRLTVV.

The chain is built from TRBV5-1 and TRBJ1-1; D is uncertain. Trimming removed 1 base at V and 0 bases at J, with 7 bases between. This CDR3 region has 14 residues. CDR1 is SGHRS, CDR2 YFSETQ, per germline. The CDR3 is CASSLSSLNTEAFF. The DNA of the CDR3 is TGCGCCAGCAGCTTGTCTTCCCTGAACACTGAAGCTTTCTTT.

The chain recombines TRBV2 with TRBJ2-3, with TRBD2 identical over 10 bases. V was clipped by 5 bases and J by 5 bases; unmatched bases: 7. The CDR3 sequence is 15 residues long. Germline loops: CDR1 SNHLY, CDR2 FYNNEI. The DNA for the CDR3 is TGTGCCAGCAGTATGGCTAGCGGGAGAGGAGATACGCAGTATTTT. Protein sequence: CASSMASGRGDTQYF.

J is TRBJ2-7 and V is TRBV9; 8 bases fit TRBD2. The CDR3 loop spans 15 amino acids. CDR1 is SGDLS, CDR2 YYNGEE, per germline. The V and J ends lost 1 base and 2 bases, in that order; junction bases with no gene match: 5. The DNA for the CDR3 is TGTGCCAGCAGCGTAATGCCGGGAGGGACCTACGAGCAGTACTTC. The encoded protein is CASSVMPGGTYEQYF.

Concerning this clone: The junction and the germline gene differ at one end; a read error may be behind it. This chain connects TRBV5-4 to TRBJ1-1, with D hard to call. The CDR3 covers 14 residues. Germline CDR1 and CDR2: SGHNT and YYREEE (reference sequence). CDR3 region: CASNLPGLNTEAFF. The CDR3 bases are TGTGCCAGCAACTTGCCGGGGTTGAACACTGAAGCTTTCTTT. The full variable domain, rest sourced from reference TRBV5-4 and TRBJ1-1, is ETGVTQSPTHLIKTRGQQVTLRCSSQSGHNTVSWYQQALGQGPQFIFQYYREEENGRGNFPPRFSGLQFPNYSSELNVNALELDDSALYLCASNLPGLNTEAFFGQGTRLTVV.

The chain combines TRBV4-1 with TRBJ2-7; 12 bases line up with TRBD2. With 2 bases clipped from V and 0 bases from J, the junction kept 8 bases outside the gene matches. CDR3 length equals 18 residues. Germline CDR1 is MGHRA and CDR2 is YSYEKL. The CDR3 region is CASSQRTSGRKFSYEQYF. The DNA of the CDR3 is TGCGCCAGCAGCCAACGCACTAGCGGGAGGAAATTCTCCTACGAGCAGTACTTC.

The chain recombines TRBV29-1 with TRBJ1-3; 7 nucleotides match TRBD1. This CDR3 region has 14 residues. The V and J ends lost 4 bases and 3 bases, in that order; junction bases with no gene match: 6. The germline gives CDR1 SQVTM, CDR2 ANQGSEA. CDR3 residues: CSVGQGQGGNTIYF. The CDR3 region has the DNA TGCAGCGTTGGACAGGGCCAAGGTGGAAACACCATATATTTT.

About this clone itself: The junction differs from germline at one of its ends, possibly a read error. V usage is TRBV7-9 and J usage is TRBJ2-3; possibly TRBD2 for D (5 bases). CDR3 length equals 18 residues. The germline gives CDR1 SEHNR, CDR2 FQNEAQ (reference sequence). CDR3 sequence reads: CAGSLAQVALARQDTQYF. The CDR3 region has the DNA TGTGCCGGCAGCTTAGCGCAGGTAGCTCTAGCCCGTCAAGATACGCAGTATTTT.

This clone was counted a few times. The chain links TRBV14 to TRBJ2-7; 7 positions match TRBD1. The V gene's germline CDR1 is SGHDN and CDR2 FVKESK. V shed 3 bases, J shed 2 bases, and the junction held 4 bases outside the gene matches. This CDR3 contains 14 residues. The CDR3 DNA follows: TGTGCCAGCAGCCATTGGGACAGAGCCTACGAGCAGTACTTC. This codes for CASSHWDRAYEQYF.

This clone was observed a few times. The chain recombines TRBV6-5 with TRBJ1-5; D gene unclear. This CDR3 spans 15 amino acids. In germline, CDR1 is MNHEY, CDR2 SVGAGI. The V end was cut by 0 bases, the J end by 0 bases, with 6 bases between. CDR3 DNA: TGTGCCAGCAGTTACTCGTCTGATAGCAATCAGCCCCAGCATTTT. It encodes CASSYSSDSNQPQHF.

V is TRBV12-5 and J is TRBJ2-1; D gene uncertain. The V gene lost 6 bases and the J gene lost 9 bases, with 12 bases spanning the gap. The CDR3 runs to 12 residues. Germline V gene sequence: CDR1 LGHNT, CDR2 FRNRAP. The DNA of the CDR3 is TGTGCTAGTGGGCTGACGAATGGTGAGCAGTTCTTC. Amino acids: CASGLTNGEQFF.

The chain employs TRBV2 and TRBJ2-2; 8 bases fit TRBD2. This CDR3 region has 14 residues. Looked up from germline, CDR1 is SNHLY and CDR2 is FYNNEI. V lost 4 bases, J lost 8 bases, and 6 bases stayed unmatched. The CDR3: CASSVFAGGGELFF. DNA for the CDR3: TGTGCCAGCAGTGTATTCGCGGGAGGAGGGGAGCTGTTTTTT.